The 27 T cell receptor beta chains below all came from one sample that was sequenced in a study of cytomegalovirus exposure and HLA in healthy donors. Primers: 60 Vbeta forward and 13 Jbeta reverse. Assay used: immunoSEQ multiplex PCR; TCRdb lists only in-frame clones, some missing. The sample shows about 140,000 clones, 70% to 75% of them seen only once. The sequencing sample was made of PBMCs. These TCRs come from a woman in her 30s in good health and CMV-seronegative.

V gene TRBV4-1 combines with J gene TRBJ1-5; D may be TRBD1 (5 bases). The ends were cut back, 1 base at V and 7 bases at J, with 11 bases in the middle. The length of the CDR3 is 14 residues. Germline V CDR1 and CDR2: MGHRA, YSYEKL. In DNA, the CDR3 is TGCGCCAGCAGCCAAGTTAGGGGAGGGCAGCCCCAGCATTTT. This gives the protein CASSQVRGGQPQHF.

The V gene is TRBV6-5, the J gene TRBJ1-4; 7 bases fit TRBD1. V was pared by 6 bases and J by 8 bases, with 9 bases of the junction left unmatched. In germline, CDR1 is MNHEY, CDR2 SVGAGI. This CDR3 has 14 residues. This CDR3 reads CASRLTGAGEKLFF. The CDR3 DNA follows: TGTGCCAGCAGATTAACAGGGGCAGGGGAAAAACTGTTTTTT.

This clone occurred a few times. This chain links TRBV10-3 with TRBJ2-1, with D possibly being TRBD2 (6 bases). V was pared by 8 bases and J by 0 bases, with 11 bases between. This CDR3 is built from 14 residues. Looked up from germline, CDR1 is ENHRY and CDR2 is SYGVKD. This CDR3 reads CAIRGMSSYNEQFF. CDR3 DNA: TGTGCCATCCGCGGGATGAGCTCCTACAATGAGCAGTTCTTC.

V gene TRBV9 combines with J gene TRBJ1-2; maybe TRBD1 (5 bases). The CDR3 consists of 13 residues. Germline V gene lookup returns CDR1 SGDLS and CDR2 YYNGEE. The V and J ends lost 4 bases and 4 bases respectively, with 11 bases between them. The CDR3 protein is CASSPSTAYGYTF. In nucleotides, the CDR3 is TGTGCCAGCAGCCCCTCGACAGCCTATGGCTACACCTTC.

The genes are TRBV27 and TRBJ2-1, with 10 nucleotides matching TRBD2. CDR1 and CDR2 from the germline V gene are MNHEY and SMNVEV (reference sequence). Trimming removed 5 bases from V and 4 bases from J; junction bases left unmatched: 8. CDR3 length: 16 residues. The CDR3 region has the DNA TGTGCCAGCAGTCCCTTGGGACTAGCGTATTACAATGAGCAGTTCTTC. Translation: CASSPLGLAYYNEQFF.

This clone was found a few times. The rearrangement joins TRBV19 to TRBJ2-7, with D unresolved. The CDR3 sequence is 14 residues long. V lost 4 bases to trimming and J lost 0 bases, with 10 bases between them. Per germline, CDR1 LNHDA and CDR2 SQIVND (reference sequence). This chain's CDR3 is CASSKQPFSYEQYV. The CDR3 bases are TGTGCCAGTAGTAAACAGCCGTTCTCCTACGAGCAGTACGTC.

The chain has TRBV5-1 and TRBJ1-1; D ambiguous. The germline V gene has CDR1 SGHRS and CDR2 YFSETQ. The V end lost 5 bases, the J end lost 2 bases, and 13 bases lay between the germline ends. The length of the CDR3 is 14 residues. CDR3 in amino acids: CASRVRGVNTEAFF. The CDR3 DNA reads TGCGCCAGCAGAGTGAGAGGAGTTAACACTGAAGCTTTCTTT.

As for this clone: The germline gene is not matched at one end of the junction; a read error may be the cause. The genes are TRBV7-7 and TRBJ2-5, with 7 bases matching TRBD1. There are 13 residues in the CDR3. From germline, CDR1 is SSHAT and CDR2 FNYEAQ (reference sequence). Here the CDR3 DNA reads TGTGCTAGCAGCCCGACAGGGCAAGAGACCCAGTACTTC. Protein: CASSPTGQETQYF.

The rearrangement links TRBV2 to TRBJ1-5; D is unresolved. This CDR3 spans 15 amino acids. The V gene's germline CDR1 is SNHLY and CDR2 FYNNEI. Trimming stripped 0 bases from V and 9 bases from J, with 15 bases between. Here the CDR3 DNA reads TGTGCCAGCAGTGAAGCGCTTCCGGGAAGGAGGCCCCAGCATTTT. This sequence encodes CASSEALPGRRPQHF.

J is TRBJ1-2 and V is TRBV6-5; 9 nucleotides agree with TRBD1. This CDR3 contains 13 residues. Unmatched junction bases numbered 7, after V lost 7 bases and J lost 7 bases. Germline lookup yields CDR1 MNHEY and CDR2 SVGAGI. DNA of the CDR3: TGTGCCAGCACCCTGGGACAGGGAAGTGGCTACACCTTC. Encoded protein: CASTLGQGSGYTF.

The V call is TRBV28, the J call TRBJ1-1; D is possibly TRBD1 (6 bases). Looked up from germline, CDR1 is MDHEN and CDR2 is SYDVKM. Trimming took off 2 bases at V and 4 bases at J, with 11 bases between the two ends. This CDR3 has 14 residues. CDR3 in amino acids: CASSLELGGTEAFF. CDR3 nucleotides: TGTGCCAGCAGTTTAGAGCTAGGGGGCACTGAAGCTTTCTTT.

The chain is built from TRBV2 and TRBJ2-7; TRBD2 is a possible D gene (6 bases). The CDR3 sequence is 14 residues long. Looked up from germline, CDR1 is SNHLY and CDR2 is FYNNEI. Trimming cost V 6 bases and J 1 base, with 13 bases left between them. The CDR3 DNA reads as TGTGCCAGCAGGTCCGGGGGTGATTCCTACGAGCAGTACTTC. Translating gives CASRSGGDSYEQYF. The full variable domain, with the rest looked up from reference TRBV2 and TRBJ2-7, is EPEVTQTPSHQVTQMGQEVILRCVPISNHLYFYWYRQILGQKVEFLVSFYNNEISEKSEIFDDQFSVERPDGSNFTLKIRSTKLEDSAMYFCASRSGGDSYEQYFGPGTRLTVT.

This clone was observed a few times. This chain uses TRBV5-6 with TRBJ1-6; tentatively, D is TRBD1 (5 bases). The CDR3 is 14 residues long. Trimming pared 3 bases from V and 11 bases from J, leaving 15 bases between. Germline CDR1 is SGHDT and CDR2 is YYEEEE. The CDR3 loop reads CASSYGQGAPPLHF. The CDR3, as DNA: TGTGCCAGCAGCTATGGTCAGGGCGCACCACCCCTCCACTTT.

The V gene is TRBV19, the J gene TRBJ2-2; 7 bases are shared with TRBD2. This CDR3 spans 17 amino acids. V lost 6 bases and J lost 6; bases outside the gene matches: 16. Germline CDR1 is LNHDA and CDR2 is SQIVND (reference sequence). CDR3 in amino acids: CASRSRISGDAPGELFF. CDR3 bases: TGTGCCAGTAGGAGTCGGATAAGCGGGGACGCACCCGGGGAGCTGTTTTTT.

The CDR3 loop is CASITKGGGPNEQFF. For the CDR3, the DNA is TGTGCCAGCATCACGAAGGGCGGGGGACCTAATGAGCAGTTCTTC. This sequence joins TRBV7-2 and TRBJ2-1, with 7 positions matching TRBD2. Germline V gene data show CDR1 as SGHTA and CDR2 as FQGNSA. Trimming at V came to 7 bases and at J to 7 bases, leaving 13 bases not matched to a gene. The CDR3 loop spans 15 amino acids.

This clone was recorded a few times. The rearrangement joins TRBV19 to TRBJ2-3; 12 bases agree with TRBD2. This CDR3 spans 15 amino acids. CDR1 and CDR2 (germline): LNHDA, SQIVND (reference sequence). The ends lost 3 bases at V and 4 bases at J; junction bases unmatched: 2. For the CDR3, the DNA is TGTGCCAGTAGTATCGGACTAGCGGGGTCAGATACGCAGTATTTT. This translates into CASSIGLAGSDTQYF.

The J gene is TRBJ2-7, the V gene TRBV6-6, with 7 bases fitting TRBD1. Per the germline V gene, CDR1 is MNHNY and CDR2 is SVGAGI (reference sequence). V shed 7 bases, J shed 4 bases, and the junction held 7 bases outside the gene matches. The CDR3 consists of 13 residues. The CDR3 here is CASTTGTAYEQYV. As DNA, the CDR3 is TGTGCCAGCACCACCGGGACAGCATACGAGCAGTACGTC.

The chain links TRBV5-5 to TRBJ1-5; the D is unclear. The CDR3 length is 13 residues. V was clipped by 0 bases and J by 5 bases, with 6 bases between them. Germline V gene lookup returns CDR1 SGHKS and CDR2 YYEKEE (reference sequence). CDR3 region: CASSLERDQPQHF. CDR3 nucleotides: TGTGCCAGCAGCTTGGAGAGGGATCAGCCCCAGCATTTT. The full variable domain, with the rest looked up from reference TRBV5-5 and TRBJ1-5, is DAGVTQSPTHLIKTRGQQVTLRCSPISGHKSVSWYQQVLGQGPQFIFQYYEKEERGRGNFPDRFSARQFPNYSSELNVNALLLGDSALYLCASSLERDQPQHFGDGTRLSIL.

The J gene is TRBJ1-5, the V gene TRBV7-2; D might be TRBD1 (6 bases). Germline CDR1 is SGHTA and CDR2 is FQGNSA. CDR3 size: 15 residues. Trimming removed 0 bases from V and 7 bases from J, with 13 bases in between. DNA of the CDR3: TGTGCCAGCAGCTTAGCATCAGGGGAGGGCCAGCCCCAGCATTTT. It translates to CASSLASGEGQPQHF. Together with reference TRBV7-2 and TRBJ1-5, the CDR3 gives the full variable domain: GAGVSQSPSNKVTEKGKDVELRCDPISGHTALYWYRQSLGQGLEFLIYFQGNSAPDKSGLPSDRFSAERTGGSVSTLTIQRTQQEDSAVYLCASSLASGEGQPQHFGDGTRLSIL.

This sequence joins TRBV18 and TRBJ1-1, with D perhaps matching TRBD1 (6 bases). V was clipped by 3 bases and J by 2 bases, with 10 bases between them. Germline CDR1 reads KGHSH; CDR2 reads LQKENI. The CDR3 is 14 amino acids. The CDR3 here is CASSPGQTNTEAFF. The DNA of the CDR3 is TGTGCCAGCTCACCTGGACAGACCAACACTGAAGCTTTCTTT.

The rearrangement uses TRBV4-1 and TRBJ2-1; D perhaps matches TRBD2 (5 bases). The germline V gene has CDR1 MGHRA and CDR2 YSYEKL. V lost 3 bases to trimming and J lost 7 bases, with 7 bases between them. The CDR3 is 12 amino acids. CDR3 residues: CASSQGENEQFF. The DNA of the CDR3 is TGCGCCAGCAGCCAGGGAGAAAATGAGCAGTTCTTC.

The chain employs TRBV7-3 and TRBJ1-2; D gene uncertain. The CDR3 has 14 amino acids. The germline V gene encodes CDR1 SGHTA and CDR2 FQGTGA. The V end was cut by 6 bases, the J end by 5 bases, with 16 bases between. The CDR3 coding sequence is TGTGCCAGCAGGTTGGACCCTCGGGAGTATGGCTACACCTTC. This gives the protein CASRLDPREYGYTF.

This CDR3 reads CSVSGYNEQFF. The DNA of the CDR3 is TGCAGCGTTTCGGGATACAATGAGCAGTTCTTC. The rearrangement joins TRBV29-1 to TRBJ2-1; a possible D gene is TRBD2 (5 bases). Trimming pared 5 bases from V and 4 bases from J, leaving 6 bases between. This CDR3 has 11 amino acids. Germline loops: CDR1 SQVTM, CDR2 ANQGSEA.

V gene TRBV14 combines with J gene TRBJ2-1; 11 bases line up with TRBD2. The V segment lost 0 bases and the J segment 4 bases; nucleotides outside the gene matches: 8. This CDR3 is 18 amino acids long. CDR1 and CDR2 (germline): SGHDN, FVKESK. CDR3 coding DNA: TGTGCCAGCAGCCAAGATTCGCTAGCGGGGGGCTATTACAATGAGCAGTTCTTC. It yields the protein CASSQDSLAGGYYNEQFF.

The chain recombines TRBV19 with TRBJ1-5; 9 bases fit TRBD1. Per the germline V gene, CDR1 is LNHDA and CDR2 is SQIVND (reference sequence). CDR3 length: 14 amino acids. V shed 5 bases and J 4 bases; nucleotides not matched to a gene: 3. The CDR3 protein is CASSVGQGNQPQHF. The CDR3 coding sequence is TGTGCCAGTAGTGTTGGACAGGGGAATCAGCCCCAGCATTTT.

This clone was observed once. This rearrangement joins TRBV4-1 to TRBJ2-1, with 9 bases fitting TRBD1. The V segment lost 3 bases and the J segment 8 bases; nucleotides outside the gene matches: 8. The CDR3 totals 15 residues. CDR1 and CDR2 from the germline V gene are MGHRA and YSYEKL. The CDR3 spells CASSHGDRDDYEQFF. The CDR3 DNA is TGCGCCAGCAGCCACGGGGACAGGGACGATTATGAGCAGTTCTTC.

Here the CDR3 reads CASSSGSPIYEQYV. In DNA form, the CDR3 reads TGTGCCAGCAGCTCCGGGTCACCTATCTACGAGCAGTACGTC. The rearrangement links TRBV5-6 to TRBJ2-7; D gene ambiguous. The CDR3 totals 14 residues. Germline-derived CDR1 and CDR2 are SGHDT and YYEEEE. V was shortened by 3 bases and J by 3 bases, with 13 bases between the two germline ends.